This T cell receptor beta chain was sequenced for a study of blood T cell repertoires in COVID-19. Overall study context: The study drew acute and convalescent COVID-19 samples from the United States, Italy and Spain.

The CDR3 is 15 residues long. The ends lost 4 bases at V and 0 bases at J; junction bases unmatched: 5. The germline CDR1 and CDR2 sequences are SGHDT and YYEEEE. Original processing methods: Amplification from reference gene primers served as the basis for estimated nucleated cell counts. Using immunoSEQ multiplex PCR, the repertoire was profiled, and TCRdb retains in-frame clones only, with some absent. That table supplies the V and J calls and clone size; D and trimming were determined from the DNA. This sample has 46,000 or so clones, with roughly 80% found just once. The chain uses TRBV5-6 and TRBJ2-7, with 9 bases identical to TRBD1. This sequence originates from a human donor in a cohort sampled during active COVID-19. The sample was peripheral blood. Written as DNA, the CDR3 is TGTGCCAGCAGCGCCCGGGACAGGGTCTCCTACGAGCAGTACTTC. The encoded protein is CASSARDRVSYEQYF.